This TCR beta chain is drawn from a study of early stage breast cancer tumors listed by TCRdb under 2017. Broadly, across the study: Of the 15 to 20 invasive breast tumors, roughly eleven were found to be estrogen receptor-positive, progesterone receptor-positive and HER2-negative. Of the roughly 12 ER+/PR+/HER2- tumors, eight were classified as invasive ductal carcinomas and four as invasive lobular carcinomas. On average, each sample got 9 to 10-fold read coverage. The samples as a whole yielded more than 2.5 million detected templates, corresponding to 900,000 to 1,100,000 unique clonotypes.

Points the paper makes about the study in general: Enriched TCRB sequences shared across patients were found to be mostly commonly generated sequences that were unlikely to play an important role in the tumor microenvironment. Repertoires from blood and normal breast were more alike than repertoires from blood and tumor, and in about 85% of the 16 patients, comparing each tissue with blood separated tumor from normal. Chain pairing and functional markers such as CD4, CD8 and FOXP3 were not captured by bulk genomic DNA sequencing of unsorted cells. Analysis by tumor subtype was prevented by the small cohort size. Compared with adjacent normal breast tissue, tumors had approximately 2.5-fold higher T cell density and higher clonality.

Every sample was amplified as two independent genomic DNA replicates, using 0.5 ug for blood and approximately 1.5 ug for tumor or normal breast. Following the manufacturer's instructions, the ImmunoSeq Intro kit was used to carry out TCRB sequencing on genomic DNA. Multiplex PCR ran approximately 34 cycles with proprietary primers and spike-in control sequences for absolute quantification. An 87-bp fragment spanning the CDR3 and flanking V and J genes was sequenced with single-end 150-bp reads. Each lane of an Illumina MiSeq using version 3.0 chemistry carried seven multiplexed samples, with two replicates per sample. As for the authors' bioinformatics: Raw data were processed with the vendor's proprietary pipeline, and both replicates were merged into a single result per sample. Clonotypes were defined as productive rearrangements sharing the V-gene family, CDR3 amino acid sequence and J-gene segment. Clonality was computed as 1 minus the normalized Shannon entropy (Pielou evenness) of TCRB abundances. T cell density was estimated as total templates divided by the number of input cells, with the number of input cells inferred from the DNA input amount. Recon, run with its default parameters, was used to estimate overall repertoire diversity and clonality. Clonotypes with over 0.1% abundance in tumor and at least 32-fold higher abundance in tumor than in normal breast were defined as tumor-enriched. What TCRdb holds here is the immuneACCESS table cut down to in-frame rearrangements. Part of the clones is not present; checked against another copy, under half of the missing clones reflect an unresolved V gene, and the others are unexplained. The V and J calls and clone size come from that table; D and trimming were worked out from the DNA. This sample is represented by 25,000 to 35,000 clones; 72% of them were singletons. The ten top clones hold 33% of the sample.

For CDR1 and CDR2, the germline V gene lists SGHTA and FQGNSA. The CDR3, from cysteine to phenylalanine, totals 15 residues. Only CDR3 DNA remains: 45 bases, in frame from the first base. Germline trimming amounts to 5 bases on V and 3 bases on J, with 6 as the count of junction bases outside the gene matches. This clone was seen just once. The specificity of this receptor is unknown. No clone much larger than this one lies a single base away; base qualities are absent. The study profiled bulk TCR beta-chain repertoires in matched peripheral blood, tumor and adjacent normal breast tissue taken from approximately 15 patients with early-stage breast cancer. Before surgery, about 5-11 mL of whole blood was collected into EDTA tubes and then processed within 2 hours. Peripheral blood mononuclear cells were isolated by Ficoll-Paque centrifugation in SepMate-50 tubes. PBMCs were cryopreserved in approximately 90% FBS with about 10% DMSO in aliquots of about 1.8 to 4.5 million cells and stored in liquid nitrogen. The Qiagen AllPrep DNA/RNA Mini kit was used for genomic DNA extraction.

The chain is assembled from TRBV7-2 and TRBJ2-3; 9 bases in between match TRBD1. Sequencing input: blood. The clonotype originates from a person aged 45-65 years with breast cancer. CDR3 sequence: CASSPGTGFTDTQYF. The DNA reads as follows: TGTGCCAGCAGCCCCGGGACAGGGTTTACAGATACGCAGTATTTT.